The rows below give T cell receptor beta chains drawn from one sample of a study of PD-1 blockade in classical Hodgkin lymphoma. The method was immunoSEQ multiplex PCR; TCRdb's version includes in-frame clones alone and lacks a portion of them. The sample lists just under 40,000 clones; around 80% were seen once. The sequencing used peripheral blood mononuclear cells (PBMCs), collected before the fourth cycle of nivolumab. The origin of the receptors is a human donor with classical Hodgkin lymphoma. Each CDR3 is given with its conserved first and last residue. The D gene is left open where the match is weak. Clone size is not always given. Where it is, it says once, few, many or a class for expanded clones.

d_gene	j_gene	v_gene	abundance	CDR3nt	CDR3aa
-	TRBJ1-5	TRBV4-2	-	TGTGCCAGCAGCCAGACAGACAATAGCAATCAGCCCCAGCATTTT	CASSQTDNSNQPQHF
TRBD2	TRBJ2-5	TRBV4-3	-	TGCGCCAGCAGCCATTCCCTAGCGGGGAGGCAAGAGACCCAGTACTTC	CASSHSLAGRQETQYF
TRBD1	TRBJ1-3	TRBV5-1	-	TGCGCCAGCAGCATTACAGGGGCTGGAAACACCATATATTTT	CASSITGAGNTIYF
TRBD1	TRBJ1-1	TRBV5-4	-	TGTGCCAGCAGCATAGATACAGGGGGTCAAACTGAAGCTTTCTTT	CASSIDTGGQTEAFF
TRBD2	TRBJ2-3	TRBV5-8	few	TGTGCCAGCAGCGACTCGCGAGGGGACGGACTAGCGGGGTACACAGATACGCAGTATTTT	CASSDSRGDGLAGYTDTQYF
-	TRBJ1-4	TRBV10-1	-	TGCGCCAGCAGTGACGGAGCAACTAATGAAAAACTGTTTTTT	CASSDGATNEKLFF
-	TRBJ1-6	TRBV27	-	TGTGCCAGCAGTTTAGTAGGGTATAATTCACCCCTCCACTTT	CASSLVGYNSPLHF
TRBD1	TRBJ1-2	TRBV11-2	-	TGTGCCAGCAGCGTGCAGGGGGTAGCTAACTATGGCTACACCTTC	CASSVQGVANYGYTF
TRBD1	TRBJ1-5	TRBV7-2	-	TGTGCCAGCAGCTTGGGACAGGGGGCTCAGCCCCAGCATTTT	CASSLGQGAQPQHF
TRBD1	TRBJ2-7	TRBV10-2	-	TGCGCCAGCAGTGGAGGGACAGGGCTCTACGAGCAGTACTTC	CASSGGTGLYEQYF
-	TRBJ2-1	TRBV7-7	once	TGTGCTAGCAGCTTAGCCGGGGGTCGTGAGCAGTTCTTC	CASSLAGGREQFF
-	TRBJ1-2	TRBV7-9	-	TGTGCCAGCAGCTTAGATGGATGGGGTGGCGGCTACACCTTC	CASSLDGWGGGYTF
TRBD1	TRBJ1-6	TRBV4-1	few	TGCGCCAGCAGCCTAGGGACAGGCTCCTATAATTCACCCCTCCACTTT	CASSLGTGSYNSPLHF
-	TRBJ2-2	TRBV5-6	once	TGTGCCAGCAGCTTGGGTCCCGGGGGGAACACCGGGGAGCTGTTTTTT	CASSLGPGGNTGELFF
TRBD2	TRBJ2-3	TRBV11-3	-	TGTGCCAGCAGCTCTAGACTAGCGGGGGGGCCGGCAGATACGCAGTATTTT	CASSSRLAGGPADTQYF
-	TRBJ1-5	TRBV21-1	-	TGTGCCAGCAGCAAAAAACTACGAAGTTTGAGTAATCAGCCCCAGCATTTT	CASSKKLRSLSNQPQHF
TRBD1	TRBJ2-7	TRBV7-3	-	TGTGCCAGCAGCCCGGGACAGGGGGCGGGGGAGCAGTACTTC	CASSPGQGAGEQYF
-	TRBJ1-2	TRBV2	-	TGTGCCAGCAGTGGGGACACCTATGGCTACACCTTC	CASSGDTYGYTF
-	TRBJ2-7	TRBV6-1	-	TGTGCCAGCAGTGAATCTCATGTGCCTAAGTCCTACGAGCAGTACTTC	CASSESHVPKSYEQYF
TRBD1	TRBJ2-3	TRBV11-2	-	TGTGCCAGCACCATTCAGCCGGGACAGGGGTTAGATACGCAGTATTTT	CASTIQPGQGLDTQYF
-	TRBJ2-3	TRBV27	-	TGTGCCAGCAGTCCGCGGACAGGGAGGGTAGGTAGCACAGATACGCAGTATTTT	CASSPRTGRVGSTDTQYF
-	TRBJ1-4	TRBV5-4	-	TGTGCCAGCAGCTTGGACAGGTGGGATGAAAAACTGTTTTTT	CASSLDRWDEKLFF
-	TRBJ1-6	TRBV15	-	TGTGCCACCAGCTTAGGACGAACCTATAATTCACCCCTCCACTTT	CATSLGRTYNSPLHF
-	TRBJ2-1	TRBV7-2	-	TGTGCCAGCAGCTTAGGGCTCAGTGAGCAGTTCTTC	CASSLGLSEQFF
TRBD1	TRBJ1-2	TRBV9	-	TGTGCCAGCAGCATACAGGGGGCCGGTACAGATGGCTACACCTTC	CASSIQGAGTDGYTF
TRBD1	TRBJ1-6	TRBV7-8	few	TGTGCCAGCAGCGCCTACTTCGGGACAGGGGCAAATTCACCCCTCCACTTT	CASSAYFGTGANSPLHF
TRBD1	TRBJ1-5	TRBV28	once	TGTGCCAGCACGCTCTGGACAGGGGTCCAGCCCCAGCATTTT	CASTLWTGVQPQHF
TRBD1	TRBJ2-7	TRBV6-6	-	TGTGCCAGCCGCTTTGGGGGACAGGGATACGAGCAGTACTTC	CASRFGGQGYEQYF